The next 28 T cell receptor beta chains were all read from a single sample in a study of blood T cell repertoires in COVID-19. Repertoires were generated with immunoSEQ multiplex PCR, while TCRdb's copy carries only in-frame clones and drops some. This sample has just under 30,000 clones, with 75% to 90% found just once. The sequenced sample was peripheral blood. The receptors stem from a man of 80 years or more with acute or convalescent COVID-19.

The rearrangement links TRBV27 to TRBJ1-5; D is undetermined. There are 15 residues in the CDR3. Trimming left V 6 bases short and J 7 bases short, with 19 bases between. Germline assignment: CDR1 MNHEY and CDR2 SMNVEV (reference sequence). CDR3 sequence (DNA): TGTGCCAGCAGCACATTAAACCACCCGGGGCAGCCCCAGCATTTT. Translating gives CASSTLNHPGQPQHF.

This clone was seen once. The chain links TRBV10-1 to TRBJ2-2; tentatively, D is TRBD2 (5 bases). Germline values: CDR1 WNHNN, CDR2 SYGVQD (reference sequence). Trimming removed 6 bases at V and 7 bases at J, with 15 bases between. The length of the CDR3 is 14 residues. In nucleotides, the CDR3 is TGCGCCAGCAGGAAGACACGGGGAAGCGGGGAGCTGTTTTTT. Protein: CASRKTRGSGELFF.

This clone was seen a single time. The chain has TRBV19 and TRBJ1-4; TRBD1 matches 7 bases. The germline gives CDR1 LNHDA, CDR2 SQIVND (reference sequence). This CDR3 is built from 15 residues. The trim removed 6 bases at V and 7 bases at J, leaving 11 bases unmatched. For the CDR3, the DNA is TGTGCCAGTAGAACTTACAGGGGCGGCAGTGAAAAACTGTTTTTT. It translates to CASRTYRGGSEKLFF. Full variable domain (remainder filled in from reference TRBV19 and TRBJ1-4): DGGITQSPKYLFRKEGQNVTLSCEQNLNHDAMYWYRQDPGQGLRLIYYSQIVNDFQKGDIAEGYSVSREKKESFPLTVTSAQKNPTAFYLCASRTYRGGSEKLFFGSGTQLSVL.

The chain joins TRBV27 to TRBJ1-6; TRBD1 agrees at 9 bases. Germline-derived CDR1 and CDR2 are MNHEY and SMNVEV (reference sequence). The V segment lost 5 bases and the J segment 7 bases; nucleotides outside the gene matches: 6. This CDR3 spans 15 amino acids. The CDR3 spells CASSRSGQGNSPLHF. In DNA, the CDR3 is TGTGCCAGCAGTCGCTCGGGACAGGGAAATTCACCCCTCCACTTT.

The rearrangement joins TRBV20-1 to TRBJ1-4; D uncertain. The V gene's germline CDR1 is DFQATT and CDR2 SNEGSKA (reference sequence). The CDR3 has 11 residues. The CDR3 region is CTAGNNEKLFF. CDR3 nucleotides: TGCACAGCGGGTAATAATGAAAAACTGTTTTTT.

This chain joins TRBV7-2 and TRBJ1-4; D is unclear. In germline, CDR1 is SGHTA, CDR2 FQGNSA. The CDR3 loop spans 14 amino acids. V shed 2 bases and J shed 4 bases, with 8 bases lying between them. CDR3 bases: TGTGCCAGCAGCTTAAACGGAGATAATGAAAAACTGTTTTTT. Translated, it gives CASSLNGDNEKLFF.

This chain joins TRBV11-2 and TRBJ2-1; D is possibly TRBD2 (6 bases). The CDR3 sequence is 14 residues long. V dropped 7 bases and J dropped 4 bases, with 14 bases sitting between them. Germline CDR1 reads SGHAT; CDR2 reads FQNNGV. The chain's CDR3 is CASTDPGGYNEQFF. The CDR3 DNA follows: TGTGCCAGCACCGACCCAGGAGGGTACAATGAGCAGTTCTTC.

The chain has TRBV30 and TRBJ2-1, with 14 bases fitting TRBD2. The CDR3 is 13 residues long. Germline values: CDR1 GTSNPN, CDR2 SVGIG (reference sequence). The J segment lost 11 bases and the V segment lost 3 bases, leaving 3 bases of the junction unmatched. CDR3 sequence (DNA): TGTGCCTGGAGCGGACTAGCGGGGGGTCAGCAGTTCTTC. It yields the protein CAWSGLAGGQQFF.

The chain has TRBV7-2 and TRBJ2-1; 10 bases match TRBD1. The CDR3 extends over 15 amino acids. Germline V lookup: CDR1 SGHTA, CDR2 FQGNSA. V lost 3 bases and J lost 7; bases outside the gene matches: 6. The CDR3 DNA is TGTGCCAGCAGCTTCGACAGGGGGCTTTGGAATGAGCAGTTCTTC. It translates to CASSFDRGLWNEQFF.

V and J are TRBV19 and TRBJ1-4; a possible D gene is TRBD1 (6 bases). The CDR3 spans 14 residues. Trimming took off 7 bases at V and 6 bases at J, with 15 bases between the two ends. Germline-derived CDR1 and CDR2 are LNHDA and SQIVND (reference sequence). In nucleotides, the CDR3 is TGTGCCAGTACCCTCCAGGGGCAGGATGAAAAACTGTTTTTT. This codes for CASTLQGQDEKLFF.

The chain recombines TRBV5-1 with TRBJ2-4; the match to TRBD2 covers 7 bases. V was pared by 4 bases and J by 6 bases, with 7 bases of the junction left unmatched. Germline V gene lookup returns CDR1 SGHRS and CDR2 YFSETQ. The CDR3 sequence is 14 residues long. The CDR3 sequence is CASSPGGLGNIQYF. In nucleotides, the CDR3 is TGCGCCAGCAGCCCCGGGGGGTTGGGAAACATTCAGTACTTC.

This clone has a single count. The CDR3 region is CASSEWGRDTEAFF. CDR3 bases: TGTGCCAGCAGTGAATGGGGGAGGGACACTGAAGCTTTCTTT. V gene TRBV25-1 combines with J gene TRBJ1-1; D may be TRBD1 (5 bases). Trimming removed 1 base at V and 3 bases at J, with 9 bases between. CDR3 length: 14 residues. The germline CDR1 and CDR2 sequences are MGHDK and SYGVNS.

This clone showed up just once. The chain joins TRBV5-4 to TRBJ2-1; D not resolved. Germline CDR1 SGHNT, CDR2 YYREEE (reference sequence). This CDR3 has 16 residues. V shed 0 bases and J shed 0 bases, with 10 bases lying between them. CDR3 nucleotides: TGTGCCAGCAGCTTGGGTACCCGGAGCTCCTACAATGAGCAGTTCTTC. This sequence encodes CASSLGTRSSYNEQFF.

CDR3 sequence (DNA): TGTGCCATCAGTGAGCAGGACAGGGGAGGCGCAGATACGCAGTATTTT. Its protein is CAISEQDRGGADTQYF. This chain connects TRBV10-3 to TRBJ2-3; 9 nucleotides match TRBD1. CDR1 and CDR2 from the germline V gene are ENHRY and SYGVKD. This CDR3 is built from 16 residues. V lost 2 bases and J lost 4; bases outside the gene matches: 7.

The chain joins TRBV7-6 to TRBJ2-1; tentative D call: TRBD1 (5 bases). Looked up from germline, CDR1 is SGHVS and CDR2 is FNYEAQ. Between the trimmed V and J ends, which lost 5 bases and 4 bases, there was a span of 9 bases. The CDR3 is 13 residues long. CDR3 coding DNA: TGTGCCAGCAGCATTGACAGATACAATGAGCAGTTCTTC. It codes for CASSIDRYNEQFF.

The CDR3 region is CASSPDREGNQPQHF. In DNA form, the CDR3 reads TGTGCCAGCAGCCCGGACAGGGAGGGCAATCAGCCCCAGCATTTT. This chain uses TRBV21-1 with TRBJ1-5; TRBD1 is the table's D call and was not checked against the DNA. TRBV21-1 is annotated as a pseudogene. The CDR3 is 15 residues long.

V is TRBV14 and J is TRBJ1-5, with a tentative D call TRBD1 (6 bases). This CDR3 region has 15 residues. The V and J ends lost 1 base and 7 bases respectively, with 14 bases between them. Germline V lookup: CDR1 SGHDN, CDR2 FVKESK. CDR3: CASSQGGGFRQPQHF. For the CDR3, the DNA is TGTGCCAGCAGCCAAGGAGGGGGTTTCAGACAGCCCCAGCATTTT.

The chain couples TRBV6-5 to TRBJ2-3; D is undetermined. V shed 8 bases and J shed 2 bases, with 14 bases lying between them. The germline gives CDR1 MNHEY, CDR2 SVGAGI. This CDR3 contains 14 residues. The CDR3 loop is CASRPQPTTDTQYF. In nucleotides, the CDR3 is TGTGCCAGCCGTCCACAGCCGACCACAGATACGCAGTATTTT.

This chain connects TRBV30 to TRBJ1-5; D is ambiguous. Trimming took 2 bases from V and 3 from J, leaving 11 bases between them. The V gene's germline CDR1 is GTSNPN and CDR2 SVGIG (reference sequence). This CDR3 contains 14 residues. The DNA of the CDR3 is TGTGCCTGGAGTCAGATACAGATCAATCAGCCCCAGCATTTT. Translating it yields CAWSQIQINQPQHF.

The chain links TRBV6-4 to TRBJ2-7, with D perhaps matching TRBD1 (8 bases). Germline assignment: CDR1 MRHNA and CDR2 SNTAGT. Between the trimmed V and J ends, which lost 2 bases and 2 bases, there was a span of 16 bases. The CDR3 is 16 residues long. The DNA of the CDR3 is TGTGCCAGCAGTGACGCACAGGGGGGGGTAACCTACGAGCAGTACTTC. Residues: CASSDAQGGVTYEQYF.

V and J are TRBV29-1 and TRBJ1-2; D ambiguous. V was cut by 1 base and J by 4 bases, with 7 bases left in between. CDR3 length equals 12 residues. Germline CDR1 SQVTM, CDR2 ANQGSEA. CDR3 amino acids: CSVEGRSYGYTF. CDR3 nucleotides: TGCAGCGTTGAAGGGAGAAGCTATGGCTACACCTTC.

V and J are TRBV2 and TRBJ1-2, with TRBD1 identical over 8 bases. V dropped 6 bases and J dropped 10; count of bases not matched to a gene: 16. CDR3 size: 15 residues. Germline V gene data show CDR1 as SNHLY and CDR2 as FYNNEI. The CDR3: CASSLSRDRGPHYTF. The CDR3 DNA sequence: TGTGCCAGCAGCCTCAGCCGAGACAGGGGTCCCCACTACACCTTC.

The rearrangement uses TRBV24-1 and TRBJ2-3, with TRBD1 as a possible D gene (6 bases). This CDR3 is 14 amino acids long. Germline-derived CDR1 and CDR2 are KGHDR and SFDVKD. V was clipped by 3 bases and J by 2 bases, with 8 bases between them. This CDR3 reads CATSDPGATDTQYF. The CDR3 DNA reads TGTGCCACCAGTGATCCAGGGGCCACAGATACGCAGTATTTT.

This clone showed up just once. The J gene is TRBJ1-1, the V gene TRBV15; 9 nucleotides line up with TRBD1. Looked up from germline, CDR1 is LNHNV and CDR2 is YYDKDF (reference sequence). Losses at the gene ends were 2 bases for V and 0 bases for J; bases not matched to a gene: 4. There are 16 residues in the CDR3. CDR3 DNA sequence: TGTGCCACCAGCAGACGGACAGGGGTTATGAACACTGAAGCTTTCTTT. It translates to CATSRRTGVMNTEAFF.

This clone was seen only once. V and J are TRBV7-2 and TRBJ2-1; D is ambiguous. Per germline, CDR1 SGHTA and CDR2 FQGNSA. Trimming stripped 1 base from V and 11 bases from J, with 15 bases between. The CDR3 runs 14 residues. CDR3 sequence (DNA): TGTGCCAGCAGCTTAGGACTGGCCCAATCCAAGCAGTTCTTC. Residues: CASSLGLAQSKQFF.

The chain joins TRBV7-2 to TRBJ2-3; 7 bases agree with TRBD1. CDR1 is SGHTA, CDR2 FQGNSA, per germline. V lost 3 bases to trimming and J lost 0 bases; unmatched junction nucleotides: 6. CDR3 length: 16 residues. The CDR3 DNA is TGTGCCAGCAGCTTCGACAGGGACCCTAGCACAGATACGCAGTATTTT. Protein sequence: CASSFDRDPSTDTQYF.

The chain uses TRBV28 and TRBJ1-2; D is possibly TRBD1 (5 bases). Germline V gene lookup returns CDR1 MDHEN and CDR2 SYDVKM. The CDR3 sequence is 16 residues long. Trimming took 2 bases from V and 4 from J, leaving 17 bases between them. The CDR3 coding sequence is TGTGCCAGCAGTTTAGCCCCGGACATCCCTGGCTATGGCTACACCTTC. It yields the protein CASSLAPDIPGYGYTF.

The chain is built from TRBV4-1 and TRBJ1-3; TRBD1 might be the D (5 bases). V gave up 3 bases and J gave up 0 bases, with 12 bases separating them. The CDR3 extends over 16 amino acids. Germline-derived CDR1 and CDR2 are MGHRA and YSYEKL. CDR3: CASSQGLGTSGNTIYF. In nucleotides, the CDR3 is TGCGCCAGCAGCCAGGGACTGGGTACCTCTGGAAACACCATATATTTT.